Listed below are T cell receptor beta chains from one sample, sequenced in a study of cytomegalovirus exposure and HLA in healthy donors. The assay was immunoSEQ multiplex PCR, and TCRdb's table has in-frame clones only and misses some. The sample holds roughly 140,000 clones, about 75% seen once. The specimen sequenced was PBMCs. These receptors were taken from a man between 18 and 35 years old in good health and CMV-seronegative. Each CDR3 is given without its conserved first and last residue. A D gene is named only where the DNA matches it firmly. Some rows have no size entry. The others give once, few or many, or a class for an expanded clone.

NA	TRBV19	TRBD1	TRBJ2-7	ASMGGQGSYEQY
NA	TRBV13	TRBD2	TRBJ2-3	ASSSTGGWGTDTQY
NA	TRBV5-4	TRBD2	TRBJ2-3	ASSLLAGETDTQY
NA	TRBV2	NA	TRBJ1-6	ASSPLPQGSNSPLH
NA	TRBV5-1	TRBD1	TRBJ1-1	ASSFIQGFRTTEAF
NA	TRBV7-3	NA	TRBJ1-1	ATSGTMDTEAF
once	TRBV7-6	NA	TRBJ1-4	ASSLAQGRLNEKLF
NA	TRBV6-1	NA	TRBJ2-2	ASSEAPLQQVAGELF
NA	TRBV9	NA	TRBJ2-7	ASSPLAEGSSYEQY
NA	TRBV25-1	NA	TRBJ1-4	ASSDTSTNEKLF
NA	TRBV7-6	NA	TRBJ2-5	ASSLPSSQETQY
NA	TRBV28	NA	TRBJ2-3	ASSLRSTDTQY
few	TRBV6-5	TRBD1	TRBJ2-7	ASSYGGQGTYEQY
NA	TRBV30	NA	TRBJ1-6	AWSARRGSGNSPLH
NA	TRBV27	TRBD1	TRBJ1-2	ASRSLSRTGGHGYT
NA	TRBV21-1	NA	TRBJ1-5	ASSKGGGGVGNQPQH
NA	TRBV11-3	NA	TRBJ1-4	ASSLGAANEKLF
NA	TRBV28	TRBD1	TRBJ1-3	ASSWGTGNRNTIY
NA	TRBV19	NA	TRBJ1-1	ASSIGPGNTEAF
NA	TRBV5-1	NA	TRBJ2-1	ASSLAASRRSYNEQF
few	TRBV4-1	TRBD2	TRBJ2-3	ASSQDGASGGNTQY
NA	TRBV10-3	NA	TRBJ2-5	AISETGPSREQY
NA	TRBV30	TRBD1	TRBJ1-3	ALTDAGGSGNTIY
once	TRBV25-1	TRBD2	NA	ASSDLAGYEQY
NA	TRBV7-2	TRBD1	TRBJ1-4	ASSLDRGDEKLF
NA	TRBV7-9	NA	TRBJ1-4	ASSFNNRSEKLF
few	TRBV19	NA	TRBJ2-6	ASSEGGSGANVLT
NA	TRBV7-8	TRBD2	TRBJ2-7	ASSFLPPSGSRANYEQY
NA	TRBV30	NA	TRBJ1-5	AWSQGNSNQPQH
NA	TRBV6-1	NA	TRBJ1-1	ASGRGGSNTEAF
once	TRBV9	NA	TRBJ1-2	ASSGTTQHGYT
NA	TRBV9	NA	TRBJ2-7	ASSVGAGYRYEQY
once	TRBV29-1	NA	TRBJ1-1	SVEIQRMNTEAF
few	TRBV28	NA	TRBJ2-1	ASRPYGQNNEQF
once	TRBV29-1	NA	TRBJ2-1	SVEGLLNEQF
NA	TRBV19	NA	TRBJ1-1	ASSSNHGYGAF